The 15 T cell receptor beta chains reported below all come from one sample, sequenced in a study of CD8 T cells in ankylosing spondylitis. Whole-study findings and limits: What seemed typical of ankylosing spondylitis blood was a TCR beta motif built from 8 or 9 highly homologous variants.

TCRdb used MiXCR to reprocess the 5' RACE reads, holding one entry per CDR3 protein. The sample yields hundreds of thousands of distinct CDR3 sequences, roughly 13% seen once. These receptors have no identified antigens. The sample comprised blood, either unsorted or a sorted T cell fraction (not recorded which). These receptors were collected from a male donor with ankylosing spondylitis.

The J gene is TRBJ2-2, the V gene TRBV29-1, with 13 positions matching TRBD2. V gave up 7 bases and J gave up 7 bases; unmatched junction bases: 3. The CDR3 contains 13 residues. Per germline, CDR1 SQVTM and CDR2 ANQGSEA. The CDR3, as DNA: TGCAGCGCTGGACTAGCGGGAGACGGGGAGCTGTTTTTT. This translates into CSAGLAGDGELFF.

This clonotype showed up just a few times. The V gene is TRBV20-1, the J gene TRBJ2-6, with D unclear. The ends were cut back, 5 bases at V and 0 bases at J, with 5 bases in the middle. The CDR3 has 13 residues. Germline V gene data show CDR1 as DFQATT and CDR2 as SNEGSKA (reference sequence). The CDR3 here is CSASVSGANVLTF. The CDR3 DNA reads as TGCAGTGCTTCGGTCTCTGGGGCCAACGTCCTGACTTTC.

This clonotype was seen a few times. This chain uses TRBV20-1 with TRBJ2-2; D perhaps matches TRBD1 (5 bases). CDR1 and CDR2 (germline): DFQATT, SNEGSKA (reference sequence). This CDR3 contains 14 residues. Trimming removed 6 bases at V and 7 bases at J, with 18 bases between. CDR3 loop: CSAQAQAPGGELFF. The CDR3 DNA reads TGCAGTGCACAGGCGCAGGCGCCGGGCGGGGAGCTGTTTTTT.

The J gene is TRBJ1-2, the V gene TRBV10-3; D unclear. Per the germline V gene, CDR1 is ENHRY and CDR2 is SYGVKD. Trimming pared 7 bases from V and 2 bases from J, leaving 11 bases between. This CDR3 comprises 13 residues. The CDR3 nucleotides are TGTGCCATCACCGGATTAGTCAACTATGGCTACACCTTC. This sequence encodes CAITGLVNYGYTF.

CDR3 loop: CASSLRQGASTEAFF. The CDR3 nucleotides are TGTGCCAGCAGCTTAAGACAGGGGGCGAGCACTGAAGCTTTCTTT. The chain recombines TRBV7-6 with TRBJ1-1, with 10 bases aligning to TRBD1. CDR3 length: 15 residues. The junction had 4 bases not matched to a gene; V was cut back by 2 bases and J by 4 bases. Germline assignment: CDR1 SGHVS and CDR2 FNYEAQ.

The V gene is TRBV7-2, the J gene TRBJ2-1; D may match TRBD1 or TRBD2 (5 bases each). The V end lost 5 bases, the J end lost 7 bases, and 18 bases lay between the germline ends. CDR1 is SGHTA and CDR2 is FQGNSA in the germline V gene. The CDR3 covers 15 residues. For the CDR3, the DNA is TGTGCCAGCAGCCTCGGGACGGCCCGGGGAAATGAGCAGTTCTTC. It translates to CASSLGTARGNEQFF. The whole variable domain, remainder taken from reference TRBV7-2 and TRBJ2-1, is GAGVSQSPSNKVTEKGKDVELRCDPISGHTALYWYRQSLGQGLEFLIYFQGNSAPDKSGLPSDRFSAERTGGSVSTLTIQRTQQEDSAVYLCASSLGTARGNEQFFGPGTRLTVL.

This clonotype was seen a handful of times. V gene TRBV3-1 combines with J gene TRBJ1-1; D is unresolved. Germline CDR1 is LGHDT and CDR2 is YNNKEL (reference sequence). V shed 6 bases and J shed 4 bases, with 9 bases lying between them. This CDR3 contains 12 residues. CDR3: CASRGAATEAFF. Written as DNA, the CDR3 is TGTGCCAGCAGGGGAGCGGCCACTGAAGCTTTCTTT.

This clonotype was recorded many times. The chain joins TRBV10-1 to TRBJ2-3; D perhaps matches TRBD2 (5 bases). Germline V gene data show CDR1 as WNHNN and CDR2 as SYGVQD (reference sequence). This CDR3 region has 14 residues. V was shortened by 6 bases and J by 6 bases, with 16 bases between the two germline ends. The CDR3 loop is CASSVRSGGDTQYF. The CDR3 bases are TGCGCCAGCAGCGTAAGGAGCGGCGGTGATACGCAGTATTTT.

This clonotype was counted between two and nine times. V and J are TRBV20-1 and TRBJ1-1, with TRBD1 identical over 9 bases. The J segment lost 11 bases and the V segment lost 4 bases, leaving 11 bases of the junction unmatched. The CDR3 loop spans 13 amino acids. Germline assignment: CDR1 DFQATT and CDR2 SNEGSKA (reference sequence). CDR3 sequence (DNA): TGCAGTGCTATTCACCGGACAGGGGTCGGTGCTTTCTTT. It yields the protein CSAIHRTGVGAFF.

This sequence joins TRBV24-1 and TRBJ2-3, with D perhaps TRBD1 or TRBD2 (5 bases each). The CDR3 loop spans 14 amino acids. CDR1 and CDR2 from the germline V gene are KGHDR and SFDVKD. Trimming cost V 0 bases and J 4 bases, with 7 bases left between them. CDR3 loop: CATSDLMGADTQYF. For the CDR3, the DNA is TGTGCCACCAGTGATTTGATGGGGGCAGATACGCAGTATTTT.

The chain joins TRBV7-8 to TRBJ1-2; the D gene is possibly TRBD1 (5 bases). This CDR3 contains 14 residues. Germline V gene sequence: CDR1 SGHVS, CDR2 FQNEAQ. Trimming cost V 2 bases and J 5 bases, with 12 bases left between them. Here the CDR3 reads CASSLNRGWYGYTF. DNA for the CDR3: TGTGCCAGCAGCTTAAATCGGGGGTGGTATGGCTACACCTTC. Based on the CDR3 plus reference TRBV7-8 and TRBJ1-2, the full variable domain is GAGVSQSPRYKVAKRGQDVALRCDPISGHVSLFWYQQALGQGPEFLTYFQNEAQLDKSGLPSDRFFAERPEGSVSTLKIQRTQQEDSAVYLCASSLNRGWYGYTFGSGTRLTVV.

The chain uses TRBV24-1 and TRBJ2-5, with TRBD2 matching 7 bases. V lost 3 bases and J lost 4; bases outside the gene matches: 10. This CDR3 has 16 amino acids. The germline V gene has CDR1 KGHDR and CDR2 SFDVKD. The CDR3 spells CATSDNRGGVGETQYF. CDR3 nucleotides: TGTGCCACCAGTGATAATCGTGGGGGGGTAGGAGAGACCCAGTACTTC.

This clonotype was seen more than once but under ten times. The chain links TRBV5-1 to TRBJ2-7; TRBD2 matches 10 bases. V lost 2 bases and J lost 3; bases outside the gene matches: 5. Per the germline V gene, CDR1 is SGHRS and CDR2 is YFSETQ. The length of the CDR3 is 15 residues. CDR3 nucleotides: TGCGCCAGCAGCTTCTGGACTAGCGGAAACTACGAGCAGTACTTC. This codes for CASSFWTSGNYEQYF.

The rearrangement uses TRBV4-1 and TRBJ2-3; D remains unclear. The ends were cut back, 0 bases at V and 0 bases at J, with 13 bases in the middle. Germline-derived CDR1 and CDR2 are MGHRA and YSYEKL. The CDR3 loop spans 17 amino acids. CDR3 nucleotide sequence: TGCGCCAGCAGCCAAGAATCGAGCCTCCTTAGCACAGATACGCAGTATTTT. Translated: CASSQESSLLSTDTQYF.

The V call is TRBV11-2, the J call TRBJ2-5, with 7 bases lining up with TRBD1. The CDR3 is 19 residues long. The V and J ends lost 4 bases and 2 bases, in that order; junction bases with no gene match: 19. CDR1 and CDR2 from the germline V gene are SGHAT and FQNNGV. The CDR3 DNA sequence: TGTGCCAGCAGCTCCGACTCCCCCTTGGGGACAGCCACTCAAGAGACCCAGTACTTC. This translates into CASSSDSPLGTATQETQYF.